These T cell receptor beta chains were read from a single sample in a study of T cells after yellow fever vaccination. TCRdb re-called the 5' RACE reads with MiXCR, one entry per CDR3 protein. The sample records 150,000 to 200,000 distinct CDR3 sequences, around 9.7% being singletons. The material sequenced was CD8+ T cells sorted from PBMCs, taken 45 days after the yellow fever booster vaccination. The receptor set was obtained from a man aged 18-30 years who received the YFV17D yellow fever vaccine. The CDR3 runs from the conserved cysteine through the conserved F or W. A D gene is named only where the DNA matches it firmly. Size tells how often a clone was seen (once, few, many) or the class of an expanded clone, and some rows leave it out.

v_call,d_call,clone_size,j_call,cdr3_nt,cdr3_aa
TRBV7-4,TRBD2,NA,TRBJ2-3,TGCGCCAGCAGCCAACTAGCGGGGGGGCGAATAGATACGCAGTATTTT,CASSQLAGGRIDTQYF
TRBV7-2,NA,NA,TRBJ2-3,TGTGCCAGCAGCTCGACTTACTTGGCAGATACGCAGTATTTT,CASSSTYLADTQYF
TRBV20-1,NA,NA,TRBJ1-2,TGCAGTGCTAGAGATCTGGCAAGAGGGAACTATGGCTACACCTTC,CSARDLARGNYGYTF
TRBV10-3,NA,few,TRBJ2-3,TGTGCCATCAGTGCGGTAAAGGGACGGACAGATACGCAGTATTTT,CAISAVKGRTDTQYF
TRBV12-3/TRBV12-4,NA,NA,TRBJ1-1,TGTGCCAGCAGTTTTGGGACGGGCACTGAAGCTTTCTTT,CASSFGTGTEAFF
TRBV12-3/TRBV12-4,NA,many,TRBJ2-2,TGTGCCAGCAGGGGGGGCGCCGGGGAGCTGTTTTTT,CASRGGAGELFF
TRBV19,TRBD1,few,TRBJ1-1,TGTGCCAGTAGTAGGGACAGGGAAGCTTTCTTT,CASSRDREAFF
TRBV15,NA,few,TRBJ1-5,TGTGCCACCGGGGAGGCCCTTTTGGGTCAGCCCCAGCATTTT,CATGEALLGQPQHF
TRBV29-1,TRBD2,NA,TRBJ2-2,TGCAGCGCTGAGGGACGAACTAGCGGGACACACACCGGGGAGCTGTTTTTT,CSAEGRTSGTHTGELFF
TRBV7-9,NA,many,TRBJ2-5,TGTGCCAGCTCTGAGGAATTGGAGACCCAGTACTTC,CASSEELETQYF
TRBV9,NA,NA,TRBJ2-1,TGTGCCAGCAGCGTAGGAGCTCAGATCCATGAGCAGTTCTTC,CASSVGAQIHEQFF
TRBV9,NA,many,TRBJ2-2,TGTGCCAGCAGCCTCGGACAGTCGAACACCGGGGAGCTGTTTTTT,CASSLGQSNTGELFF
TRBV11-2,TRBD2,NA,TRBJ2-1,TGTGCCAGCAGCTTAGAAGCGGGGGTCAATGAGCAGTTCTTC,CASSLEAGVNEQFF
TRBV29-1,TRBD1,NA,TRBJ2-3,TGCAGCGTTGACGGGACAGGGGCCGATACGCAGTATTTT,CSVDGTGADTQYF
TRBV5-1,NA,NA,TRBJ2-7,TGCGCCAGCAGCGCCGCGCAGGCCTCCTACGAGCAGTACTTC,CASSAAQASYEQYF
TRBV6-6,NA,few,TRBJ2-2,TGTGCCAGCAGTTACTCCACAGGGCCCGCCGGGGAGCTGTTTTTT,CASSYSTGPAGELFF
TRBV5-1,NA,few,TRBJ1-2,TGCGCCAGCAGCCCCCGGAGTAAGGGCCCGAATTACTATGGCTACACCTTC,CASSPRSKGPNYYGYTF
TRBV20-1,TRBD2,few,TRBJ2-1,TGCAGTGCTAGACCGCGGGGGAGCTCCTACAATGAGCAGTTCTTC,CSARPRGSSYNEQFF
TRBV4-1,NA,NA,TRBJ2-1,TGCGCCAGCAGCCAACGGGGGTTCAATGAGCAGTTCTTC,CASSQRGFNEQFF
TRBV2,NA,few,TRBJ1-1,TGTGCCAGCAGTGAACGCAGCACTGAAGCTTTCTTT,CASSERSTEAFF